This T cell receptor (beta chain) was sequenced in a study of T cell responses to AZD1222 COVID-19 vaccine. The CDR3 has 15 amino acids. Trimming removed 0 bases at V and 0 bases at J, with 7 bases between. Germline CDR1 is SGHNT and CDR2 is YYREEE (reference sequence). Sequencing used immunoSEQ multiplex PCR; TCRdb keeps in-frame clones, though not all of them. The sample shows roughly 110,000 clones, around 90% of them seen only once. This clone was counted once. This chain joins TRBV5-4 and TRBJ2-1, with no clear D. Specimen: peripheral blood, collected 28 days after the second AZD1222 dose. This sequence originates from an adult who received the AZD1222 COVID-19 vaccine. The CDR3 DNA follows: TGTGCCAGCAGCTTGGGTCAGCGCTCCTACAATGAGCAGTTCTTC. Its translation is CASSLGQRSYNEQFF.